The 19 T cell receptor beta chains reported below all come from one sample, sequenced in a study of T cells in Graves' hyperthyroidism and ophthalmopathy. TCR beta CDR3 regions were amplified from RNA transcripts. First-round RT-PCR with HTBI primers amplified the TCR CDR3 region. In TCRdb, the multiplex PCR reads were re-called with MiXCR into one record per CDR3 protein. The sample contains about 560,000 distinct CDR3 sequences, around 45% of which appear only once. Sequenced input: peripheral blood or thyroid tissue (not recorded which). All receptors come from a woman under 30 with Graves' hyperthyroidism.

This clonotype was counted a few times. The chain joins TRBV7-8 to TRBJ2-7; D is perhaps TRBD2 (6 bases). This CDR3 contains 17 residues. In germline, CDR1 is SGHVS, CDR2 FQNEAQ. The V end lost 2 bases, the J end lost 0 bases, and 17 bases lay between the germline ends. The CDR3 reads CASSLRGGGTVSYEQYF. The CDR3 DNA sequence: TGTGCCAGCAGCTTAAGGGGCGGCGGGACGGTCTCCTACGAGCAGTACTTC.

This chain uses TRBV20-1 with TRBJ1-2; no clear D gene. The CDR3 length is 11 residues. Germline V gene sequence: CDR1 DFQATT, CDR2 SNEGSKA (reference sequence). CDR3 protein: CSAPGNYGYTF. The DNA for the CDR3 is TGCAGCGCCCCGGGGAACTATGGCTACACCTTC.

The V gene is TRBV10-3, the J gene TRBJ2-7, with a tentative D call TRBD1 (5 bases). Germline V gene data show CDR1 as ENHRY and CDR2 as SYGVKD. The CDR3 consists of 13 residues. Between the trimmed V and J ends, which lost 3 bases and 2 bases, there was a span of 8 bases. The CDR3 bases are TGTGCCATCAGTGACCAGGGAACCTACGAGCAGTACTTC. This translates into CAISDQGTYEQYF.

This clonotype was counted at least ten times. Mismatch with germline at one junction end may stem from a read error. V usage is TRBV7-9 and J usage is TRBJ1-1; D is undetermined. The germline V gene encodes CDR1 SEHNR and CDR2 FQNEAQ (reference sequence). The CDR3 runs to 14 residues. The CDR3 spells CASSQLTWNTEAFF. DNA for the CDR3: TGCGCCAGCAGCCAACTCACATGGAACACTGAAGCTTTCTTT. Together with reference TRBV7-9 and TRBJ1-1, the CDR3 gives the full variable domain: DTGVSQNPRHKITKRGQNVTFRCDPISEHNRLYWYRQTLGQGPEFLTYFQNEAQLEKSRLLSDRFSAERPKGSFSTLEIQRTEQGDSAMYLCASSQLTWNTEAFFGQGTRLTVV.

The chain has TRBV29-1 and TRBJ1-4, with D perhaps matching TRBD1 (5 bases). The V end lost 7 bases, the J end lost 8 bases, and 17 bases lay between the germline ends. The CDR3 contains 13 residues. The germline V gene encodes CDR1 SQVTM and CDR2 ANQGSEA. CDR3 nucleotides: TGCAGCGGTTCCGTCGGGGACGGGGAAAAACTGTTTTTT. Translated, it gives CSGSVGDGEKLFF.

This rearrangement joins TRBV20-1 to TRBJ2-7; 9 bases agree with TRBD1. CDR3 size: 12 residues. Per germline, CDR1 DFQATT and CDR2 SNEGSKA (reference sequence). The V and J ends lost 6 bases and 6 bases, in that order; junction bases with no gene match: 6. The CDR3 region is CSAKRQGVEQYF. The CDR3 nucleotides read TGCAGTGCCAAACGACAGGGGGTCGAGCAGTACTTC.

The chain recombines TRBV9 with TRBJ1-1, with D unresolved. The ends were cut back, 2 bases at V and 3 bases at J, with 8 bases in the middle. Germline V gene lookup returns CDR1 SGDLS and CDR2 YYNGEE. This CDR3 region has 13 residues. The CDR3 region has the DNA TGTGCCAGCAGCGTCGGGTTGGACACTGAAGCTTTCTTT. It codes for CASSVGLDTEAFF. The whole variable domain, filled in from reference TRBV9 and TRBJ1-1, reads DSGVTQTPKHLITATGQRVTLRCSPRSGDLSVYWYQQSLDQGLQFLIQYYNGEERAKGNILERFSAQQFPDLHSELNLSSLELGDSALYFCASSVGLDTEAFFGQGTRLTVV.

This clonotype has just a few counts. The chain recombines TRBV4-1 with TRBJ2-5; 8 nucleotides align to TRBD2. Per germline, CDR1 MGHRA and CDR2 YSYEKL. V was pared by 0 bases and J by 5 bases, with 2 bases of the junction left unmatched. This CDR3 spans 14 amino acids. CDR3 region: CASSQERGVETQYF. The DNA for the CDR3 is TGCGCCAGCAGCCAAGAGCGGGGGGTTGAGACCCAGTACTTC.

This clonotype was counted ten times or more. The chain is built from TRBV2 and TRBJ1-5; 9 bases map to TRBD1. The germline CDR1 and CDR2 sequences are SNHLY and FYNNEI. The CDR3 loop spans 14 amino acids. Losses at the gene ends were 8 bases for V and 3 bases for J; bases not matched to a gene: 5. CDR3 bases: TGTGCCAGCGGACGGACAGGGGTCAATCAGCCCCAGCATTTT. Its translation is CASGRTGVNQPQHF.

The chain carries TRBV5-4 and TRBJ2-5, with TRBD1 matching 11 bases. The trim removed 5 bases at V and 0 bases at J, leaving 9 bases unmatched. In germline, CDR1 is SGHNT, CDR2 YYREEE (reference sequence). This CDR3 comprises 17 residues. The CDR3 sequence is CASRAGGTGGYQETQYF. Here the CDR3 DNA reads TGTGCCAGCAGAGCCGGGGGGACAGGGGGTTACCAAGAGACCCAGTACTTC. Drawing the rest from reference TRBV5-4 and TRBJ2-5, the complete variable domain is ETGVTQSPTHLIKTRGQQVTLRCSSQSGHNTVSWYQQALGQGPQFIFQYYREEENGRGNFPPRFSGLQFPNYSSELNVNALELDDSALYLCASRAGGTGGYQETQYFGPGTRLLVL.

The genes are TRBV2 and TRBJ1-4, with a tentative D call TRBD1 (6 bases). This CDR3 comprises 16 residues. Germline CDR1 and CDR2: SNHLY and FYNNEI. V was cut by 6 bases and J by 8 bases, with 22 bases left in between. Here the CDR3 DNA reads TGTGCCAGCAGCCGAAGCAGGGGCCATCGAGGAGAAAAACTGTTTTTT. Translated: CASSRSRGHRGEKLFF.

The chain links TRBV29-1 to TRBJ2-7, with TRBD1 as a possible D gene (6 bases). The length of the CDR3 is 13 residues. Germline V gene data show CDR1 as SQVTM and CDR2 as ANQGSEA. Between the trimmed V and J ends, which lost 6 bases and 2 bases, there was a span of 14 bases. CDR3 sequence reads: CSVVAGAAYEQYF. In DNA, the CDR3 is TGCAGCGTAGTCGCAGGGGCGGCCTACGAGCAGTACTTC.

This clonotype was seen a few times. This chain uses TRBV7-8 with TRBJ2-7; no definite D call. Trimming stripped 2 bases from V and 2 bases from J, with 10 bases between. CDR3 length equals 14 residues. CDR1 is SGHVS, CDR2 FQNEAQ, per germline. The CDR3 DNA reads as TGTGCCAGCAGCTTATTTGGCACCGCCTACGAGCAGTACTTC. Its protein product is CASSLFGTAYEQYF.

This clonotype was counted ten times or more. This chain joins TRBV25-1 and TRBJ2-7; no clear D. Germline loops: CDR1 MGHDK, CDR2 SYGVNS. Between the trimmed V and J ends, which lost 3 bases and 4 bases, there was a span of 1 base. CDR3 length: 10 residues. CDR3 in DNA: TGTGCCAGCAGTGAGTACGAGCAGTACTTC. As protein: CASSEYEQYF.

This sequence joins TRBV25-1 and TRBJ1-3; D gene unclear. This CDR3 region has 16 residues. Trimming removed 1 base from V and 2 bases from J, with 12 bases in between. Germline V gives CDR1 MGHDK, CDR2 SYGVNS. The CDR3 DNA is TGTGCCAGCAGTGAATTTGCGACTGCGACTGGAAACACCATATATTTT. This gives the protein CASSEFATATGNTIYF.

The table lists this clonotype with many counts. V gene TRBV10-3 combines with J gene TRBJ1-5; D is perhaps TRBD1 (5 bases). This CDR3 is built from 14 residues. CDR1 is ENHRY, CDR2 SYGVKD, per germline. V lost 2 bases to trimming and J lost 3 bases, with 8 bases between them. The DNA for the CDR3 is TGTGCCATCAGTGAGGACAGCGCCAATCAGCCCCAGCATTTT. This encodes CAISEDSANQPQHF.

The chain couples TRBV7-6 to TRBJ1-1, with D unclear. V was shortened by 5 bases and J by 0 bases, with 16 bases between the two germline ends. The length of the CDR3 is 16 residues. Germline CDR1 is SGHVS and CDR2 is FNYEAQ. For the CDR3, the DNA is TGTGCCAGCAGCCCTTCTTGGTGGACGGTGAACACTGAAGCTTTCTTT. Its translation is CASSPSWWTVNTEAFF.

The sample holds a few counts of this clonotype. This chain links TRBV12-3 or TRBV12-4 with TRBJ2-5, with no clear D. The CDR3 loop spans 12 amino acids. Trimming pared 4 bases from V and 1 base from J, leaving 4 bases between. Here the CDR3 reads CASSWAQETQYF. DNA of the CDR3: TGTGCCAGCAGTTGGGCCCAAGAGACCCAGTACTTC.

V usage is TRBV5-1 and J usage is TRBJ2-2; D not resolved. The germline V gene encodes CDR1 SGHRS and CDR2 YFSETQ. Between the trimmed V and J ends, which lost 0 bases and 7 bases, there was a span of 13 bases. The CDR3 has 15 amino acids. The CDR3 coding sequence is TGCGCCAGCAGCTTGGCGTCGGGTCCGGGCGGGGAGCTGTTTTTT. Its translation: CASSLASGPGGELFF.